Shown below are 9 T cell receptor beta chains from a single sample sequenced in a study of T cell responses to AZD1222 COVID-19 vaccine. The assay was immunoSEQ multiplex PCR, and TCRdb's table has in-frame clones only and misses some. The sample contains some 190,000 clones, 80% to 95% of which appear only once. The sample here was peripheral blood, taken 28 days after the second AZD1222 dose. These receptors were collected from an adult who received the AZD1222 COVID-19 vaccine.

The chain uses TRBV9 and TRBJ2-3; a possible D gene is TRBD1 (6 bases). The germline gives CDR1 SGDLS, CDR2 YYNGEE. The CDR3 is 14 amino acids. Trimming removed 4 bases at V and 5 bases at J, with 14 bases between. The CDR3 reads CASSISWDKDTQYF. In DNA, the CDR3 is TGTGCCAGCAGCATCAGCTGGGACAAAGATACGCAGTATTTT.

The chain employs TRBV2 and TRBJ2-1, with D maybe TRBD2 (6 bases). CDR1 is SNHLY and CDR2 is FYNNEI in the germline V gene. The V end was cut by 4 bases, the J end by 6 bases, with 13 bases between. This CDR3 spans 14 amino acids. The CDR3 region is CASSVGLAFNEQFF. CDR3 nucleotide sequence: TGTGCCAGCAGTGTGGGGCTAGCGTTCAATGAGCAGTTCTTC.

V usage is TRBV4-1 and J usage is TRBJ2-7, with D maybe TRBD2 (5 bases). Trimming cost V 0 bases and J 7 bases, with 13 bases left between them. This CDR3 is built from 14 residues. Germline CDR1 reads MGHRA; CDR2 reads YSYEKL. The CDR3 sequence: CASSQEKIAFEQYF. DNA for the CDR3: TGCGCCAGCAGCCAAGAGAAAATAGCGTTTGAGCAGTACTTC.

The rearrangement joins TRBV30 to TRBJ1-1; D is unresolved. The CDR3 has 10 residues. Germline CDR1 is GTSNPN and CDR2 is SVGIG (reference sequence). V lost 3 bases and J lost 8, with 7 bases in between. The CDR3 sequence: CAWRGWEAFF. CDR3 DNA sequence: TGTGCCTGGAGAGGATGGGAAGCTTTCTTT.

This chain uses TRBV28 with TRBJ2-7; 7 bases agree with TRBD1. This CDR3 spans 13 amino acids. The V and J ends lost 3 bases and 4 bases, in that order; junction bases with no gene match: 3. CDR1 is MDHEN, CDR2 SYDVKM, per germline. CDR3 protein: CASSLRQGYEQYF. The DNA for the CDR3 is TGTGCCAGCAGTTTGCGACAGGGATACGAGCAGTACTTC.

This chain links TRBV27 with TRBJ2-3; weak D call: TRBD1 (6 bases). The CDR3 contains 16 residues. The germline CDR1 and CDR2 sequences are MNHEY and SMNVEV (reference sequence). V lost 1 base to trimming and J lost 4 bases, with 15 bases between them. This CDR3 is CASSLLPGHRADTQYF. CDR3 DNA sequence: TGTGCCAGCAGTTTATTACCGGGACACCGGGCAGATACGCAGTATTTT.

The CDR3 loop reads CASSEVETQYF. The DNA of the CDR3 is TGTGCCAGCAGTGAAGTGGAGACCCAGTACTTC. The V call is TRBV6-1, the J call TRBJ2-5; D call uncertain. V was pared by 1 base and J by 5 bases, with 2 bases between. The CDR3 extends over 11 amino acids. From germline, CDR1 is MNHNS and CDR2 SASEGT.

The chain links TRBV5-1 to TRBJ1-1; the D gene is possibly TRBD1 (6 bases). In germline, CDR1 is SGHRS, CDR2 YFSETQ. V shed 4 bases and J shed 1 base, with 8 bases lying between them. The length of the CDR3 is 13 residues. CDR3 loop: CASSPTGNTEAFF. In DNA, the CDR3 is TGCGCCAGCAGCCCGACAGGGAACACTGAAGCTTTCTTT.

V is TRBV18 and J is TRBJ1-2, with D unresolved. V dropped 2 bases and J dropped 7 bases, with 23 bases sitting between them. Germline lookup yields CDR1 KGHSH and CDR2 LQKENI. The CDR3 is 17 residues long. The chain's CDR3 is CASSPAGIRTLSGGYTF. DNA of the CDR3: TGTGCCAGCTCACCAGCGGGTATAAGGACTTTAAGTGGTGGCTACACCTTC. Full variable domain (outside the CDR3, taken from reference TRBV18 and TRBJ1-2): NAGVMQNPRHLVRRRGQEARLRCSPMKGHSHVYWYRQLPEEGLKFMVYLQKENIIDESGMPKERFSAEFPKEGPSILRIQQVVRGDSAAYFCASSPAGIRTLSGGYTFGSGTRLTVV.